The 5 T cell receptor beta chains in this list originate from one sample, sequenced in a study of OX40 agonist ivuxolimab in advanced cancers. Assay: immunoSEQ multiplex PCR; the TCRdb copy retains only in-frame clones and omits some. The top ten clones hold around 15% of a sample with about 52,000 clones, roughly nine tenths of them seen once. This specimen was CD4+ or CD8+ T cells sorted from blood, taken in a trial of the OX40 agonist ivuxolimab. These receptor sequences come from an adult with an advanced solid tumor such as melanoma, head and neck, liver or kidney cancer.

This rearrangement joins TRBV19 to TRBJ2-2, with D possibly matching TRBD1 (5 bases). The CDR3 is 14 amino acids. Germline CDR1 reads LNHDA; CDR2 reads SQIVND (reference sequence). The V end was cut by 4 bases, the J end by 1 base, with 7 bases between. The CDR3 DNA sequence: TGTGCCAGTAGTAGAGGACAGAACACCGGGGAGCTGTTTTTT. Its translation is CASSRGQNTGELFF. Supplemented by reference TRBV19 and TRBJ2-2, the full variable domain reads DGGITQSPKYLFRKEGQNVTLSCEQNLNHDAMYWYRQDPGQGLRLIYYSQIVNDFQKGDIAEGYSVSREKKESFPLTVTSAQKNPTAFYLCASSRGQNTGELFFGEGSRLTVL.

The J gene is TRBJ2-2, the V gene TRBV19; D tentatively fits TRBD1 or TRBD2 (6 bases each). Germline V lookup: CDR1 LNHDA, CDR2 SQIVND (reference sequence). V lost 11 bases, J lost 4 bases, and 14 bases lay in between. The CDR3 is made up of 13 amino acids. CDR3 amino acids: CAGGGLGTGELFF. The CDR3 DNA is TGTGCCGGAGGGGGGCTGGGCACCGGGGAGCTGTTTTTT.

The CDR3 DNA is TGTGCCACCGAACCTACCTTAGCGGGGGCCACAGATACGCAGTATTTT. Translated, it gives CATEPTLAGATDTQYF. The V call is TRBV11-2, the J call TRBJ2-3, with 9 bases matching TRBD2. CDR1 and CDR2 from the germline V gene are SGHAT and FQNNGV. The CDR3 is 16 amino acids. V shed 10 bases, J shed 2 bases, and the junction held 13 bases outside the gene matches.

V is TRBV5-6 and J is TRBJ1-6; TRBD1 matches at 10 bases. The CDR3 has 17 amino acids. Germline loops: CDR1 SGHDT, CDR2 YYEEEE. J gave up 0 bases and V 3 bases, and 3 bases lay outside the gene matches. CDR3 coding DNA: TGTGCCAGCAGCTCGGGACAGGGGAGCTCCTATAATTCACCCCTCCACTTT. Its translation: CASSSGQGSSYNSPLHF.

This chain connects TRBV2 to TRBJ1-2, with D unresolved. The CDR3 runs to 17 residues. CDR1 is SNHLY and CDR2 is FYNNEI in the germline V gene. Deletions cut 2 bases from V and 0 bases from J, with 16 bases between. The CDR3 DNA follows: TGTGCCAGCAGTGAACCGGCTGAACAGTCCACTAACTATGGCTACACCTTC. Amino acids: CASSEPAEQSTNYGYTF.